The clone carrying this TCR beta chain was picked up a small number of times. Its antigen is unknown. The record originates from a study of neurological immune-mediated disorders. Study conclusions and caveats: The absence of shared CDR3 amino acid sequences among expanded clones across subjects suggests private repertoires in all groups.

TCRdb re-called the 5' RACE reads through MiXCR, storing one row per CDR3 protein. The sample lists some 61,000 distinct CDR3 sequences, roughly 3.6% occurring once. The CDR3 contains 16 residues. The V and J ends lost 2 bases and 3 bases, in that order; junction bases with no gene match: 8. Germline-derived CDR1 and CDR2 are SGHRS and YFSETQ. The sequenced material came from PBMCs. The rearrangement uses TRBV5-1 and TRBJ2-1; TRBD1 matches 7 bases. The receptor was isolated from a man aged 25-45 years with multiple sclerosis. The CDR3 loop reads CASSFPKDRNYNEQFF. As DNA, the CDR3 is TGCGCCAGCAGCTTCCCGAAGGACAGGAACTACAATGAGCAGTTCTTC.